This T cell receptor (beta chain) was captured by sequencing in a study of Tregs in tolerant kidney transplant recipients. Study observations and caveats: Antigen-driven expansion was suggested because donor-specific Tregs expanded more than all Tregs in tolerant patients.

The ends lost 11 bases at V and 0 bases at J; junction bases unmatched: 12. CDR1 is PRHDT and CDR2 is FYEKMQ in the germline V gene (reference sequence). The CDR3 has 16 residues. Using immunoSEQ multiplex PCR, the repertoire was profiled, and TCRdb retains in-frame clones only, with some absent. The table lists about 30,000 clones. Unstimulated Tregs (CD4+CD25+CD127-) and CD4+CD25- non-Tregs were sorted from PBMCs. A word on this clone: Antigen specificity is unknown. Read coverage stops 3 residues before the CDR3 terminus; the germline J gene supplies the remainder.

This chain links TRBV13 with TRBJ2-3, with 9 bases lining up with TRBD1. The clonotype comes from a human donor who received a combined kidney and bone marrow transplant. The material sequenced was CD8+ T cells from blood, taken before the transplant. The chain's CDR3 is CASIGADRGSTDTQYF. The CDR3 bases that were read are TGTGCCTCTATAGGGGCGGACAGGGGAAGCACAGATACG.